This record concerns one T cell receptor beta chain sequence. The data are from a study of blood T cell repertoires in COVID-19. Germline CDR1 and CDR2: LNHNV and YYDKDF (reference sequence). The V and J ends lost 1 base and 6 bases, in that order; junction bases with no gene match: 14. This CDR3 region has 17 residues. The repertoire was sequenced with immunoSEQ multiplex PCR; TCRdb's copy has only in-frame clones and lacks some. The table shows about 130,000 clones, with about 80% occurring only once. The chain employs TRBV15 and TRBJ2-7; 8 bases are shared with TRBD1. The sample was PBMCs or T cells enriched from blood (not recorded which). This sequence originates from a man between 45 and 60 years old who had recovered from COVID-19. CDR3 sequence reads: CATSRGEVFGTGFEQYF. CDR3 nucleotide sequence: TGTGCCACCAGCAGAGGAGAGGTTTTCGGGACAGGTTTCGAGCAGTACTTC.